Listed below are T cell receptor beta chains from one sample, sequenced in a study of T cell responses to AZD1222 COVID-19 vaccine. Assay used: immunoSEQ multiplex PCR; TCRdb lists only in-frame clones, some missing. The sample records about 69,000 clones, roughly 80% being singletons. The source material was peripheral blood, sampled 28 days after the second AZD1222 dose. The receptors shown here come from an adult who received the AZD1222 COVID-19 vaccine. Each CDR3 is given with its conserved first and last residue. Fields, in order: V gene, D gene, J gene, clone size, CDR3 protein, CDR3 DNA. A D gene is named only where the DNA matches it firmly. Only part of the rows carry a size: once, few, many, or a class if the clone is expanded.

>TRBV5-4|TRBD1|TRBJ1-2|-
CASSLATPGGGDYGYTF
TGTGCCAGCAGCTTGGCCACTCCAGGGGGCGGTGACTATGGCTACACCTTC
>TRBV28|-|TRBJ1-2|-
CASSPVVRTYGYTF
TGTGCCAGCAGCCCCGTCGTCAGGACTTATGGCTACACCTTC
>TRBV30|-|TRBJ2-3|once
CAWSTGAGTDTQYF
TGTGCCTGGAGTACGGGAGCCGGCACAGATACGCAGTATTTT
>TRBV20-1|-|TRBJ2-6|-
CSASGANVLTF
TGCAGTGCGTCTGGGGCCAACGTCCTGACTTTC
>TRBV7-8|-|TRBJ1-1|once
CASSLGTLIGGTEAFF
TGTGCCAGCAGTTTAGGAACCCTGATTGGTGGCACTGAAGCTTTCTTT
>TRBV9|-|TRBJ2-7|few
CASSFSSGAYEQYF
TGTGCCAGCAGTTTTTCGTCAGGGGCCTACGAGCAGTACTTC
>TRBV14|TRBD2|TRBJ2-1|-
CASSGREWDEQFF
TGTGCCAGCAGCGGGCGGGAGTGGGATGAGCAGTTCTTC
>TRBV9|-|TRBJ1-2|-
CASSVGGADYGYTF
TGTGCCAGCAGCGTTGGGGGCGCCGACTATGGCTACACCTTC
>TRBV15|-|TRBJ1-5|-
CATSRDAQRVQVSPQHF
TGTGCCACCAGCAGAGATGCGCAAAGGGTCCAGGTCTCGCCCCAGCATTTT
>TRBV19|-|TRBJ1-1|-
CASSAVWGTPEAFF
TGTGCCAGTAGTGCCGTTTGGGGTACACCTGAAGCTTTCTTT
>TRBV5-4|-|TRBJ2-3|-
CASSPNPRQSTDTQYF
TGTGCCAGCAGCCCCAACCCGAGACAGAGCACAGATACGCAGTATTTT
>TRBV6-6|TRBD1|TRBJ1-3|-
CASRGGTAGNTIYF
TGTGCCAGCAGGGGCGGGACAGCTGGAAACACCATATATTTT
>TRBV2|-|TRBJ2-5|-
CASSRALMETQYF
TGTGCCAGCAGTAGGGCCTTGATGGAGACCCAGTACTTC
>TRBV5-1|-|TRBJ1-2|-
CASSIDTNLYGYTF
TGCGCCAGCAGTATAGACACGAACCTCTATGGCTACACCTTC
>TRBV9|-|TRBJ2-1|-
CASSASGNGYNEQFF
TGTGCCAGCAGCGCCTCAGGGAATGGCTACAATGAGCAGTTCTTC
>TRBV9|-|TRBJ2-1|-
CASSVVGGINNEQFF
TGTGCCAGCAGCGTAGTCGGGGGAATCAACAATGAGCAGTTCTTC
>TRBV2|-|TRBJ1-2|-
CASSERAVYGYTF
TGTGCCAGCAGTGAAAGGGCAGTCTATGGCTACACCTTC
>TRBV30|-|TRBJ2-3|-
CACARASTDTQYF
TGTGCCTGTGCACGGGCTAGCACAGATACGCAGTATTTT
>TRBV3-1/TRBV3-2|-|TRBJ1-2|-
CASSQAGRVDYGYTF
TGTGCCAGCAGCCAAGCAGGCAGGGTGGACTATGGCTACACCTTC
>TRBV5-5|-|TRBJ2-5|-
CASGHTAQETQYF
TGTGCCAGCGGGCACACAGCCCAAGAGACCCAGTACTTC
>TRBV27|-|TRBJ2-3|-
CASKIGGTDTQYF
TGTGCCAGCAAGATCGGCGGCACAGATACGCAGTATTTT
>TRBV10-3|TRBD1|TRBJ2-7|-
CAISETVPGGEQYF
TGTGCCATCAGTGAGACAGTCCCAGGGGGCGAGCAGTACTTC
>TRBV7-6|TRBD2|TRBJ2-7|-
CASSLDPGLAGAWSYEQYF
TGTGCCAGCAGCTTAGACCCTGGGCTAGCGGGAGCTTGGTCCTACGAGCAGTACTTC
>TRBV7-2|-|TRBJ1-2|-
CASSLDSHPNYGYTF
TGTGCCAGCAGTCTTGACAGCCACCCGAACTATGGCTACACCTTC
>TRBV19|-|TRBJ1-2|-
CASSIRVVRDNGYTF
TGTGCCAGTAGTATCAGAGTCGTCAGGGACAACGGCTACACCTTC
>TRBV4-1|TRBD2|TRBJ2-5|few
CASSRVKGGETQYF
TGCGCCAGCAGCCGTGTAAAGGGAGGGGAGACCCAGTACTTC
>TRBV21-1|-|TRBJ1-2|-
CASSFRQAANYGYTF
TGTGCCAGCAGCTTCCGACAGGCAGCTAACTATGGCTACACCTTC
>TRBV7-9|-|TRBJ2-5|-
CASSPFETQYF
TGTGCCAGCAGTCCTTTTGAGACCCAGTACTTC
>TRBV5-4|-|TRBJ1-2|-
CASSPGGNYGYTF
TGTGCCAGCAGTCCGGGGGGTAACTATGGCTACACCTTC
>TRBV19|-|TRBJ1-1|-
CASSIYGDTEAFF
TGTGCCAGTAGTATATACGGAGACACTGAAGCTTTCTTT
>TRBV6-5|-|TRBJ1-2|-
CASTPRTASDYGYTF
TGTGCCAGCACGCCAAGAACAGCCTCTGACTATGGCTACACCTTC
>TRBV6-5|TRBD1|TRBJ1-6|-
CASSYFGTGDSPLHF
TGTGCCAGCAGTTACTTTGGGACAGGAGATTCACCCCTCCACTTT
>TRBV19|-|TRBJ1-3|-
CASTNSNSGNTIYF
TGTGCCAGTACTAACAGCAACTCTGGAAACACCATATATTTT
>TRBV2|-|TRBJ1-1|-
CASKGGTEAFF
TGTGCCAGCAAAGGGGGCACTGAAGCTTTCTTT
>TRBV5-1|TRBD1|TRBJ1-3|-
CASRRAPGTGVGNTIYF
TGCGCCAGCAGACGCGCCCCCGGGACAGGGGTTGGAAACACCATATATTTT
>TRBV5-1|TRBD1|TRBJ1-1|-
CASSSTDRVMNTEAFF
TGCGCCAGCAGCTCTACGGACAGGGTCATGAACACTGAAGCTTTCTTT
>TRBV7-2|-|TRBJ2-7|-
CASSLEGGGIYEQYF
TGTGCCAGCAGCTTAGAGGGGGGGGGAATTTACGAGCAGTACTTC
>TRBV6-2/TRBV6-3|-|TRBJ2-7|once
CASSYSNGSLHYSYEQYF
TGTGCCAGCAGTTACTCGAACGGATCACTACACTACTCCTACGAGCAGTACTTC
>TRBV5-1|-|TRBJ2-7|-
CASSHWGLPYEQYF
TGCGCCAGCAGCCACTGGGGGCTCCCCTACGAGCAGTACTTC
>TRBV7-3|-|TRBJ1-1|-
CASSLNLDTEAFF
TGTGCCAGCAGCTTAAATCTCGACACTGAAGCTTTCTTT
>TRBV15|-|TRBJ1-4|-
CATSRAGDLGNEKLFF
TGTGCCACCAGCAGAGCGGGCGATTTGGGTAATGAAAAACTGTTTTTT
>TRBV7-9|-|TRBJ1-5|-
CASSLGGDGQPQHF
TGTGCCAGCAGCTTAGGGGGGGATGGTCAGCCCCAGCATTTT
>TRBV3-1/TRBV3-2|-|TRBJ1-6|once
CASSPNPGARASPLHF
TGTGCCAGCAGCCCCAACCCGGGGGCGAGGGCGTCACCCCTCCACTTT
>TRBV3-1/TRBV3-2|-|TRBJ1-2|-
CASSQGPGVSYGYTF
TGTGCCAGCAGCCAAGGCCCAGGGGTTAGCTATGGCTACACCTTC
>TRBV7-9|TRBD1|TRBJ2-5|-
CASSLEGGGETQYF
TGTGCCAGCAGCTTAGAAGGGGGCGGGGAGACCCAGTACTTC
>TRBV7-9|-|TRBJ2-3|-
CASSLEDTQYF
TGTGCCAGCAGCTTAGAAGATACGCAGTATTTT
>TRBV5-1|-|TRBJ1-2|once
CASSLELDSIYGYTF
TGCGCCAGCAGCTTGGAGCTGGACAGTATATATGGCTACACCTTC
>TRBV4-1|TRBD2|TRBJ2-3|-
CASSQAQTSGISDTQYF
TGCGCCAGCAGCCAAGCCCAGACTAGCGGGATATCAGATACGCAGTATTTT
>TRBV19|-|TRBJ1-2|-
CASSIDAGSGYTF
TGTGCCAGTAGTATAGACGCAGGGAGCGGCTACACCTTC
>TRBV19|TRBD1|TRBJ1-1|-
CASVGQAENTEAFF
TGTGCCAGTGTTGGACAGGCGGAAAACACTGAAGCTTTCTTT
>TRBV15|-|TRBJ1-2|-
CATSRLAISGYTF
TGTGCCACCAGCAGATTGGCGATTTCTGGCTACACCTTC
>TRBV2|-|TRBJ1-2|-
CASTRGGYNHGYTF
TGTGCCAGCACCCGGGGAGGCTACAATCATGGCTACACCTTC
>TRBV20-1|-|TRBJ1-2|-
CSASAGNGYTF
TGCAGTGCTAGTGCCGGGAATGGCTACACCTTC
>TRBV10-3|-|TRBJ2-1|-
CAISDLGGTTRIPGEQFF
TGTGCCATCAGTGACTTAGGGGGAACAACTAGGATACCTGGTGAGCAGTTCTTC
>TRBV5-1|-|TRBJ1-4|-
CASSPGQRTLNEKLFF
TGCGCCAGCAGCCCCGGACAGCGGACGCTTAATGAAAAACTGTTTTTT